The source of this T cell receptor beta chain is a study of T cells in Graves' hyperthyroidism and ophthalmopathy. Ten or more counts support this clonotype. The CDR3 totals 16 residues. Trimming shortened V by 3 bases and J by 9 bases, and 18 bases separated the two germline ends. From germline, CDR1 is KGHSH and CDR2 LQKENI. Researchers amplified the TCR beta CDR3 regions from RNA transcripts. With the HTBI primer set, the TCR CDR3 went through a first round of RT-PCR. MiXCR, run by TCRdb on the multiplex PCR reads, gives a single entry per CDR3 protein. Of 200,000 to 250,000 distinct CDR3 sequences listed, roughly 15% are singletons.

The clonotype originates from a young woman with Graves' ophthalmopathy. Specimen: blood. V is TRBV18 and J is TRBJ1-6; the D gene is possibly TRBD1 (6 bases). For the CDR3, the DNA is TGTGCCAGCTCACCGATCCCGGGGGGGCGTGGTTCACCCCTCCACTTT. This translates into CASSPIPGGRGSPLHF.